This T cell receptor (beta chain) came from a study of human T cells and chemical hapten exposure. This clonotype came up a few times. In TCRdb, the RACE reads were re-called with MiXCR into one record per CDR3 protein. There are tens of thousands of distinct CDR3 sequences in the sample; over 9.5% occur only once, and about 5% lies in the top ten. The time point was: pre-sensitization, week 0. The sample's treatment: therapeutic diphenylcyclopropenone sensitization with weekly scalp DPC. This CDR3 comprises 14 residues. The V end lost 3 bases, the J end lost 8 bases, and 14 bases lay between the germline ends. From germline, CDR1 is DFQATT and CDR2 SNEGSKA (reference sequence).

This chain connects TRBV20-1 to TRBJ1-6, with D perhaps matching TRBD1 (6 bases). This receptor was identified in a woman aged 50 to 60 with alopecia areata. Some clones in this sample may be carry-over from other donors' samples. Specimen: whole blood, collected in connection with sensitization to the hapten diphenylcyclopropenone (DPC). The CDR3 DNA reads TGCAGTGCTAGGGGGGGCGCAATTGATTCACCCCTCCACTTT. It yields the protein CSARGGAIDSPLHF.